A selection of T cell receptor beta chains follows, all from one sample in a study of technical replicates of blood from four donors. TCRdb's table, derived via immunoSEQ multiplex PCR, lists solely in-frame clones and lacks some. The data show tens of thousands of clones, 90% to 95% seen once. The sequencing sample was made of T cells isolated from PBMCs. These receptors came from a human donor in good health. Both conserved end residues are part of each CDR3. A D gene is named only where the DNA matches it firmly. Not all rows give a size; the values are once, few, many and, for expanded clones, a class.

>TRBV19|NA|TRBD1|TRBJ1-1
TGTGCCAGTAGTATACAGGGGCGAACCAGGGGGACTGAAGCTTTCTTT
CASSIQGRTRGTEAFF
>TRBV19|NA|TRBD2|TRBJ2-1
TGTGCCAGTAGTACCCACGGACTAGCGGGAGTAGGTAGAAATGAGCAGTTCTTC
CASSTHGLAGVGRNEQFF
>TRBV4-1|NA|NA|TRBJ2-3
TGCGCCAGCTTTCCTCACCCCCGGGAAATGGAGGGTGGTACTCTCGATACGCAGTATTTT
CASFPHPREMEGGTLDTQYF
>TRBV28|few|TRBD1|TRBJ1-4
TGTGCCAGCAGTTTATCAGGGACAGGGGGCCTGGCGGGAAAACTGTTTTTT
CASSLSGTGGLAGKLFF
>TRBV2|NA|TRBD1|TRBJ1-2
TGTGCCAGCTTGGACAGGGGGACATCTAACTATGGCTACACCTTC
CASLDRGTSNYGYTF
>TRBV4-1|NA|TRBD1|TRBJ1-2
TGCGCCAGCAGCCCCCCGACAGGGGGCAAAGGCTACACCTTC
CASSPPTGGKGYTF
>TRBV27|NA|NA|TRBJ2-2
TGTGCCACCTCAAGACTAAACACCGGGGAGCTGTTTTTT
CATSRLNTGELFF
>TRBV6-1|NA|NA|TRBJ2-1
TGTGCCAGCAGTGAAAGGCGGGATCCATACAATGAGCAGTTCTTC
CASSERRDPYNEQFF
>TRBV5-6|NA|TRBD1|TRBJ1-3
TGTGCCAGCAGCGGGACAGGGGCTTTCTCTGGAAACACCATATATTTT
CASSGTGAFSGNTIYF
>TRBV10-3|NA|TRBD1|TRBJ1-5
TGTGCCACCGGGGGGACAGGGTTCAGCAATCAGCCCCAGCATTTT
CATGGTGFSNQPQHF
>TRBV6-6|NA|TRBD2|TRBJ2-7
TGTGCCAGCAAAATACTAGCGGGAGTAGGGGAGCAGTACTTC
CASKILAGVGEQYF
>TRBV6-1|once|NA|TRBJ2-5
TGTGCCAGCAGTGAAGCGATTTATCCCCGGGGCCAAGAGACCCAGTACTTC
CASSEAIYPRGQETQYF
>TRBV11-2|NA|TRBD1|TRBJ2-7
TGTGCCAGCAGCCTCTTAGTCACGACAGGGAACGAGCAGTACTTC
CASSLLVTTGNEQYF
>TRBV9|NA|TRBD2|TRBJ2-3
TGTGCCAGCAGCGCAGGACTAGCGGATATTCCTAGCACAGATACGCAGTATTTT
CASSAGLADIPSTDTQYF
>TRBV6-5|NA|NA|TRBJ2-5
TGTGCCAGCAGTTACTCGAAGGTCGGGGAAGGAGAGACCCAGTACTTC
CASSYSKVGEGETQYF
>TRBV10-3|NA|NA|TRBJ2-3
TGTGCCATCAGTGAGACAAGACTAGAAGATACGCAGTATTTT
CAISETRLEDTQYF
>TRBV29-1|NA|NA|TRBJ1-2
TGCAGCGTTGAGGCAGGGCCGAACTATGGCTACACCTTC
CSVEAGPNYGYTF
>TRBV2|NA|TRBD1|TRBJ1-2
TGTGCCAGCAGGGCAGGGGGCAACTATGGCTACACCTTC
CASRAGGNYGYTF
>TRBV7-9|once|TRBD1|TRBJ1-4
TGTGCCAGCAGCTTGGGGACAGGGGGCATGCCTAATGAAAAACTGTTTTTT
CASSLGTGGMPNEKLFF
>TRBV5-5|NA|NA|TRBJ1-2
TGTGCCAGCAGCCCGATGGGGAGGGCCCATAACTATGGCTACACCTTC
CASSPMGRAHNYGYTF
>TRBV7-2|NA|TRBD1|TRBJ2-7
TGTGCCAGCAGCCGATCCGGGACAGGGGGCTACGAGCAGTACTTC
CASSRSGTGGYEQYF
>TRBV11-3|NA|TRBD1|TRBJ1-5
TGTGCCAGCAGCTTGAAACCAGGAGGGGGCGATCAGCCCCAGCATTTT
CASSLKPGGGDQPQHF
>TRBV7-7|NA|TRBD1|TRBJ1-1
TGTGCCAGCAGCCCCGGGACAGGGGTTGTCACTGAAGCTTTCTTT
CASSPGTGVVTEAFF
>TRBV28|NA|NA|TRBJ1-1
TGTGCCAGCAGTTCAACTTTGGAAGCTTTCTTT
CASSSTLEAFF
>TRBV12-5|NA|TRBD1|TRBJ1-1
TGTGCTAGTGGTTTAAGGACAGGGGGCCTGAACACTGAAGCTTTCTTT
CASGLRTGGLNTEAFF
>TRBV6-1|once|NA|TRBJ1-5
TGTGCCAGCAGTGAATTAGGGGGGGGAAATCAGCCCCAGCATTTT
CASSELGGGNQPQHF
>TRBV10-1|NA|TRBD1|TRBJ2-6
TGCGCCTCATTGACAGGGATGCACTCTGGGGCCAACGTCCTGACTTTC
CASLTGMHSGANVLTF
>TRBV7-9|NA|TRBD2|TRBJ2-1
TGTGCCAGCAGCTTAGGTCCAGGGACTAATGTCAATGAGCAGTTCTTC
CASSLGPGTNVNEQFF
>TRBV4-1|NA|NA|TRBJ2-1
TGCGCCAGCAGCCATGTTAATTTGGTCTATTACAATGAGCAGTTCTTC
CASSHVNLVYYNEQFF
>TRBV6-5|NA|NA|TRBJ1-2
TGTGCCAGCAGTCCCGGGGGACCAGGCTATGGCTACACCTTC
CASSPGGPGYGYTF
>TRBV13|NA|TRBD1|TRBJ1-3
TGTGCCAGCAGCTTAAGGCCGAAGATAACCTTTCGGGACAGTGGAAACACCATATATTTT
CASSLRPKITFRDSGNTIYF
>TRBV7-6|NA|NA|TRBJ2-4
TGTGCCAGCAGCTTCATTTCGGTATTCGAGGCCAAAAACATTCAGTACTTC
CASSFISVFEAKNIQYF
>TRBV11-2|NA|NA|TRBJ2-7
TGTGCCAGCAGCTTAGCCACTGCGGGACCAACCTACGAGCAGTACTTC
CASSLATAGPTYEQYF
>TRBV5-1|NA|NA|TRBJ2-7
TGCGCCAGCAGCTTGGCCGGACAGACCTACGAGCAGTACTTC
CASSLAGQTYEQYF
>TRBV4-1|NA|NA|TRBJ2-1
TGCGCCAGCAGCCAAGAATATCCGAGCTCCTACAATGAGCAGTTCTTC
CASSQEYPSSYNEQFF
>TRBV6-5|once|NA|TRBJ1-5
TGTGCCAGCAGTTCGGAGATCAATCAGCCCCAGCATTTT
CASSSEINQPQHF
>TRBV2|NA|NA|TRBJ2-1
TGTGCCAGCAGTGAGGCCTCCGTTGGCTACAATGAGCAGTTCTTC
CASSEASVGYNEQFF
>TRBV5-6|NA|NA|TRBJ2-1
TGTGCCAGCAGTCCCCAGGGGAATTCCAACAATGAGCAGTTCTTC
CASSPQGNSNNEQFF
>TRBV9|NA|NA|TRBJ1-1
TGTGCCAGCAGCCCTGCCGGGGTAGGCACTGAAGCTTTCTTT
CASSPAGVGTEAFF
>TRBV6-5|NA|NA|TRBJ1-4
TGTGCCAGCAGTTACTCGTTCAGGGGTAATAATGAAAAACTGTTTTTT
CASSYSFRGNNEKLFF
>TRBV9|NA|TRBD1|TRBJ2-7
TGTGCCAGCAGCGGATTAGGGCAGGGGGCCTACGAGCAGTACTTC
CASSGLGQGAYEQYF
>TRBV28|NA|TRBD1|TRBJ1-2
TGTGCCAGCTTACTTCACAGGGGGCGAGGCTACACCTTC
CASLLHRGRGYTF
>TRBV30|NA|NA|TRBJ1-2
TGTGCCTGGAGTCCCACAGGGTACGGCTACACCTTC
CAWSPTGYGYTF
>TRBV2|NA|NA|TRBJ2-7
TGTGCCAGCAGAGAAGGGCTTCACGAGCAGTACTTC
CASREGLHEQYF
>TRBV11-2|NA|NA|TRBJ1-1
TGTGCCAGCAGTGAAACAGGAATGAGCACTGAAGCTTTCTTT
CASSETGMSTEAFF
>TRBV28|NA|TRBD2|TRBJ2-2
TGTGCCAGCAGTTTCTTGAGTAGCGGGAGGGCCCCCGGGGAGCTGTTTTTT
CASSFLSSGRAPGELFF
>TRBV29-1|NA|NA|TRBJ2-1
TGCAGCGTTGGTGGAGGTGAGCAGTTCTTC
CSVGGGEQFF
>TRBV28|once|TRBD2|TRBJ2-7
TGTGCCAGCGCTGCGGGAGGCTCGGGGGACGAGCAGTACTTC
CASAAGGSGDEQYF
>TRBV11-3|NA|NA|TRBJ2-7
TGTGCCAGCTCACAGGTAGACTCCTACGAGCAGTACTTC
CASSQVDSYEQYF
>TRBV10-3|NA|TRBD2|TRBJ2-7
TGTGCCATCACTAGGACTAGCGACTCCTACGAGCAGTACTTC
CAITRTSDSYEQYF
>TRBV20-1|NA|NA|TRBJ2-3
TGCAGTGCTAGATGGGGCGATACGCAGTATTTT
CSARWGDTQYF
>TRBV25-1|once|TRBD2|TRBJ2-1
TGTGCCAGCAGTATAAGGACTAGTGGTTACCCCAATGAGCAGTTCTTC
CASSIRTSGYPNEQFF
>TRBV9|once|TRBD1|TRBJ2-7
TGTGCCAGCAGCGCCACCGGGACAGAAACCTACGAGCAGTACTTC
CASSATGTETYEQYF